Each of the 6 T cell receptor beta chains below was sequenced from the same sample in a study of blood T cell repertoires in COVID-19. TCRdb's table, derived via immunoSEQ multiplex PCR, lists solely in-frame clones and lacks some. Among approximately 280,000 clones listed, approximately 78% were seen once. Sample: PBMCs or T cells enriched from blood (not recorded which). These receptor sequences come from a middle-aged man who had been exposed to COVID-19.

In its sample, this clone was seen once. This chain joins TRBV9 and TRBJ1-4; D remains unclear. The V and J ends lost 3 bases and 8 bases respectively, with 17 bases between them. The CDR3 is 15 residues long. CDR1 is SGDLS and CDR2 is YYNGEE in the germline V gene. The CDR3 region is CASSANAGLGEKLFF. The DNA for the CDR3 is TGTGCCAGCAGCGCAAACGCGGGGTTAGGCGAAAAACTGTTTTTT.

This clone was recorded only once. The gene calls are TRBV12-3 or TRBV12-4 and TRBJ1-2; D gene unclear. This CDR3 is built from 13 residues. V lost 6 bases, J lost 4 bases, and 12 bases lay in between. The CDR3 here is CASSPGILYGYTF. Written as DNA, the CDR3 is TGTGCCAGCAGCCCTGGTATACTCTATGGCTACACCTTC.

The chain joins TRBV7-2 to TRBJ2-1, with 11 bases identical to TRBD2. Losses at the gene ends were 6 bases for V and 7 bases for J; bases not matched to a gene: 5. The CDR3 totals 14 residues. The germline CDR1 and CDR2 sequences are SGHTA and FQGNSA. The CDR3 sequence is CASRATSGKNEQFF. CDR3 DNA sequence: TGTGCCAGCAGGGCGACTAGCGGGAAGAATGAGCAGTTCTTC.

The chain uses TRBV27 and TRBJ2-2; D is perhaps TRBD1 (5 bases). The CDR3 covers 14 residues. The V end lost 6 bases, the J end lost 4 bases, and 12 bases lay between the germline ends. Germline V lookup: CDR1 MNHEY, CDR2 SMNVEV (reference sequence). The CDR3 nucleotides read TGTGCCAGCAGGGCCAGGGTGTTCACCGGGGAGCTGTTTTTT. Its translation: CASRARVFTGELFF.

This chain uses TRBV30 with TRBJ1-2; 7 nucleotides match TRBD1. Germline CDR1 reads GTSNPN; CDR2 reads SVGIG (reference sequence). CDR3 size: 15 residues. With V trimmed by 4 bases and J by 6 bases, 14 bases remained unmatched. Written as DNA, the CDR3 is TGTGCCTGGACCGTTCTCACGACAGGGAATAATGGCTACACCTTC. It is translated as CAWTVLTTGNNGYTF.

This clone was found once. V usage is TRBV29-1 and J usage is TRBJ2-7; D is undetermined. CDR1 and CDR2 (germline): SQVTM, ANQGSEA. With 4 bases removed from V and 3 bases from J, the gap between germline ends came to 10 bases. This CDR3 has 12 residues. The CDR3 here is CSVAYGDYEQYF. The DNA for the CDR3 is TGCAGCGTTGCGTACGGAGACTACGAGCAGTACTTC.